The 20 T cell receptor beta chains given below trace back to one sample, sequenced in a study of CD8+ T cells in alopecia areata. In each case, RNA was isolated and then reverse transcribed into cDNA as the sequencing template. Clones were sequenced by immunoSEQ multiplex PCR, and TCRdb holds only the in-frame ones, with some missing. The table includes 100,000 to 130,000 clones, 55% to 70% detected once. Material for sequencing was NKG2D-low CD8+ T cells sorted from blood. Receptor source: a human donor with alopecia areata.

V is TRBV12-5 and J is TRBJ1-4; weak D call: TRBD1 (5 bases). Germline CDR1 is LGHNT and CDR2 is FRNRAP. The CDR3 runs to 14 residues. V lost 1 base and J lost 4, with 7 bases in between. CDR3 loop: CASGLGQINEKLFF. CDR3 sequence (DNA): TGTGCTAGTGGTTTGGGACAGATTAATGAAAAACTGTTTTTT.

This clone was detected a few times. As DNA, the CDR3 is TGTGCTAGTGGACAGACATACCAAGAGACCCAGTACTTC. Translating it yields CASGQTYQETQYF. J is TRBJ2-5 and V is TRBV12-5; no reliable D call. Trimming pared 6 bases from V and 0 bases from J, leaving 8 bases between. The CDR3 totals 13 residues. Germline CDR1 LGHNT, CDR2 FRNRAP.

The chain carries TRBV5-1 and TRBJ2-7; D is unresolved. The CDR3 sequence is 16 residues long. Trimming left V 7 bases short and J 0 bases short, with 20 bases between. Germline CDR1 and CDR2: SGHRS and YFSETQ. This CDR3 reads CASWANSGPSSYEQYF. CDR3 sequence (DNA): TGCGCCAGCTGGGCAAACTCCGGACCTAGCTCCTACGAGCAGTACTTC.

The genes are TRBV28 and TRBJ2-2, with D perhaps TRBD1 or TRBD2 (6 bases each). V dropped 6 bases and J dropped 7 bases, with 9 bases sitting between them. CDR3 size: 12 residues. Per germline, CDR1 MDHEN and CDR2 SYDVKM. The CDR3 sequence: CASRGGGGELFF. The CDR3 region has the DNA TGTGCCAGCAGGGGGGGCGGCGGGGAGCTGTTTTTT.

This clone was picked up a small number of times. The chain links TRBV13 to TRBJ2-5, with D unresolved. V lost 0 bases, J lost 3 bases, and 8 bases lay in between. From germline, CDR1 is PRHDT and CDR2 FYEKMQ (reference sequence). The CDR3 consists of 14 residues. CDR3 residues: CASSLGSIEETQYF. The CDR3 DNA sequence: TGTGCCAGCAGCTTAGGCAGCATAGAAGAGACCCAGTACTTC.

The rearrangement links TRBV28 to TRBJ2-7; no definite D call. This CDR3 spans 13 amino acids. Germline CDR1 reads MDHEN; CDR2 reads SYDVKM. The V end lost 5 bases, the J end lost 3 bases, and 11 bases lay between the germline ends. The CDR3 loop reads CASSGSGLYEQYF. CDR3 coding DNA: TGTGCCAGCAGTGGGTCCGGGCTCTACGAGCAGTACTTC.

As DNA, the CDR3 is TGTGCCAGCAGTTTAGGTAGCGGGAGCGCCTACGAGCAGTACTTC. The encoded protein is CASSLGSGSAYEQYF. V is TRBV27 and J is TRBJ2-7, with 9 bases lining up with TRBD2. J was trimmed by 2 bases and V by 2 bases; bases with no gene match: 4. Germline V gene lookup returns CDR1 MNHEY and CDR2 SMNVEV (reference sequence). This CDR3 is built from 15 residues.

This sequence joins TRBV4-1 and TRBJ1-2; no clear D gene. This CDR3 is built from 15 residues. The germline V and J ends were trimmed by 2 bases and 0 bases, with 10 bases remaining between them. Germline CDR1 and CDR2: MGHRA and YSYEKL. CDR3 nucleotides: TGCGCCAGCAGCCAAAACCCGGGGACTAACTATGGCTACACCTTC. Protein sequence: CASSQNPGTNYGYTF.

The chain recombines TRBV4-1 with TRBJ2-1; 7 positions agree with TRBD2. J gave up 4 bases and V 0 bases, and 9 bases lay outside the gene matches. CDR3 length: 17 residues. The germline CDR1 and CDR2 sequences are MGHRA and YSYEKL. CDR3 nucleotide sequence: TGCGCCAGCAGCCAAGAAGAAAGCGGGACCATATACAATGAGCAGTTCTTC. Protein product: CASSQEESGTIYNEQFF.

The chain uses TRBV5-6 and TRBJ2-1, with TRBD1 identical over 7 bases. V shed 3 bases and J 1 base; nucleotides not matched to a gene: 1. The CDR3 runs 14 residues. CDR1 and CDR2 (germline): SGHDT, YYEEEE. CDR3 sequence reads: CASSSGGSYNEQFF. The CDR3 bases are TGTGCCAGCAGCTCAGGGGGATCCTACAATGAGCAGTTCTTC.

This sequence joins TRBV9 and TRBJ2-5, with unresolved D. The germline gives CDR1 SGDLS, CDR2 YYNGEE. This CDR3 region has 16 residues. Trimming shortened V by 4 bases and J by 2 bases, and 18 bases separated the two germline ends. CDR3 residues: CASSPNFVGGQETQYF. In nucleotides, the CDR3 is TGTGCCAGCAGCCCCAACTTCGTGGGCGGACAAGAGACCCAGTACTTC.

CDR3 in amino acids: CASSTRDQGDTQYF. The CDR3 nucleotides are TGTGCCAGCAGCACAAGGGATCAAGGGGATACGCAGTATTTT. J is TRBJ2-3 and V is TRBV13; D not resolved. V was shortened by 5 bases and J by 6 bases, with 15 bases between the two germline ends. Germline V gives CDR1 PRHDT, CDR2 FYEKMQ (reference sequence). The CDR3 consists of 14 residues.

This CDR3 is CASSSAGVISANVLTF. CDR3 nucleotide sequence: TGTGCCAGCAGCTCTGCTGGGGTGATCTCGGCCAACGTCCTGACTTTC. The rearrangement joins TRBV7-3 to TRBJ2-6, with unresolved D. Between the trimmed V and J ends, which lost 4 bases and 6 bases, there was a span of 16 bases. Germline V gives CDR1 SGHTA, CDR2 FQGTGA. The CDR3 spans 16 residues.

V and J are TRBV27 and TRBJ2-7; 8 nucleotides match TRBD1. J lost 5 bases, V lost 5 bases, and 14 bases had no gene match. Germline V lookup: CDR1 MNHEY, CDR2 SMNVEV (reference sequence). The CDR3 is 16 amino acids. Here the CDR3 DNA reads TGTGCCAGCAGTCTCCGAAGGGGGACAGGTACCGACGAGCAGTACTTC. Encoded protein: CASSLRRGTGTDEQYF.

The J gene is TRBJ2-7, the V gene TRBV7-9, with 8 bases fitting TRBD2. V gave up 5 bases and J gave up 7 bases; unmatched junction bases: 13. The germline V gene encodes CDR1 SEHNR and CDR2 FQNEAQ (reference sequence). CDR3 length: 15 residues. CDR3 loop: CASSQVGRAVEEQYF. Here the CDR3 DNA reads TGTGCCAGCAGCCAGGTCGGGAGGGCCGTAGAAGAGCAGTACTTC.

The rearrangement joins TRBV7-6 to TRBJ2-7; perhaps TRBD1 as D (5 bases). Germline CDR1 and CDR2: SGHVS and FNYEAQ. V was pared by 5 bases and J by 2 bases, with 10 bases between. The CDR3 totals 13 residues. The CDR3 is CASSPGRAYEQYF. In DNA form, the CDR3 reads TGTGCCAGCAGCCCGGGCAGGGCCTACGAGCAGTACTTC.

In this sample, this clone turned up a few times. The chain uses TRBV29-1 and TRBJ2-5; 8 bases line up with TRBD1. Germline CDR1 SQVTM, CDR2 ANQGSEA. V lost 0 bases to trimming and J lost 5 bases; unmatched junction nucleotides: 8. There are 15 residues in the CDR3. This CDR3 reads CSVEDPDRERETQYF. In nucleotides, the CDR3 is TGCAGCGTTGAAGATCCGGACAGGGAACGGGAGACCCAGTACTTC.

The rearrangement joins TRBV4-1 to TRBJ1-5; D ambiguous. Germline CDR1 is MGHRA and CDR2 is YSYEKL. CDR3 length equals 16 residues. V was shortened by 0 bases and J by 4 bases, with 13 bases between the two germline ends. The CDR3 here is CASSQELGLLNQPQHF. Written as DNA, the CDR3 is TGCGCCAGCAGCCAAGAGCTAGGCCTCCTAAATCAGCCCCAGCATTTT.

The gene calls are TRBV29-1 and TRBJ2-6; no clear D gene. Germline lookup yields CDR1 SQVTM and CDR2 ANQGSEA. This CDR3 region has 14 residues. V was cut by 3 bases and J by 2 bases, with 8 bases left in between. CDR3 loop: CSVDWGTGANVLTF. CDR3 nucleotide sequence: TGCAGCGTTGATTGGGGTACTGGGGCCAACGTCCTGACTTTC.

The chain joins TRBV6-6 to TRBJ1-1, with a tentative D call TRBD1 (5 bases). CDR3 length equals 15 residues. Germline V gene sequence: CDR1 MNHNY, CDR2 SVGAGI (reference sequence). Deletions cut 2 bases from V and 1 base from J, with 11 bases between. CDR3 coding DNA: TGTGCCAGCAGTTACGCGAGAGGGGCGAACACTGAAGCTTTCTTT. This codes for CASSYARGANTEAFF.